This note documents a single T cell receptor beta chain sequence. This CDR3 spans 11 amino acids. From germline, CDR1 is SNHLY and CDR2 FYNNEI. The V end was cut by 7 bases, the J end by 2 bases, with 5 bases between. This specimen comes from a study of CD8+CD57+ T cells in acquired aplastic anemia. Patients chosen for sequencing had CD8+CD57+ cells that had expanded, as shown by flow cytometry. The use of genomic DNA as template underpinned the TCR beta VDJ and CDR3 profiling. TCRdb reprocessed the reads with MiXCR, giving one entry per CDR3 protein. The sample comprises some 180,000 distinct CDR3 sequences, 63% of which are singletons, and roughly 42% rests with the top ten.

The V call is TRBV2, the J call TRBJ1-2, with D uncertain. The source is a human donor with aplastic anemia. Sequenced input: sorted CD4+, CD8+, or CD8+CD57+ T cells (not recorded which) from PBMCs. The CDR3 here is CASTQNYGYTF. CDR3 DNA: TGTGCCAGCACCCAGAACTATGGCTACACCTTC.